These 21 T cell receptor beta chains were sequenced from one sample in a study of T cell clonotyping in hematopoietic cell transplantation (dated by TCRdb to about 2021). The library came from the immunoSEQ multiplex PCR assay. TCRdb stores this immuneACCESS table with in-frame sequences only. Part of the clones is absent; in the studies checked, under half of the shortfall reflects unresolved V genes, and no reason is known for the rest. The sample table lists about 70,000 clones, 90% to 95% of them with a count of one. Of the sample, about 1.5% is held by the ten largest clones. Material: peripheral blood mononuclear cells. These receptor sequences come from a man in his fifties in good health. Some clones in this sample may be carry-over from other donors' samples.

This chain joins TRBV4-3 and TRBJ2-6; a weak D match, TRBD2 (5 bases). CDR3 size: 16 residues. Germline CDR1 and CDR2: LGHNA and YSLEER. V was cut by 0 bases and J by 0 bases, with 6 bases left in between. This CDR3 reads CASSQDAGSGANVLTF. CDR3 in DNA: TGCGCCAGCAGCCAAGATGCGGGCTCTGGGGCCAACGTCCTGACTTTC.

This rearrangement joins TRBV7-3 to TRBJ2-3; 8 bases map to TRBD2. CDR3 size: 16 residues. V was pared by 1 base and J by 4 bases, with 7 bases of the junction left unmatched. The V gene's germline CDR1 is SGHTA and CDR2 FQGTGA. The CDR3 is CASSLNGGANSDTQYF. The CDR3 region has the DNA TGTGCCAGCAGCTTAAACGGGGGGGCTAATTCAGATACGCAGTATTTT.

The chain couples TRBV28 to TRBJ2-3; 8 bases match TRBD2. V trimming: 4 bases; J trimming: 1 base; junction bases outside the gene matches: 7. The V gene's germline CDR1 is MDHEN and CDR2 SYDVKM. The CDR3 has 16 amino acids. Here the CDR3 DNA reads TGTGCCAGCAGTTCGGAAGCGGGAGCCGGCACAGATACGCAGTATTTT. The encoded protein is CASSSEAGAGTDTQYF. Variable domain in full (rest from reference TRBV28 and TRBJ2-3): DVKVTQSSRYLVKRTGEKVFLECVQDMDHENMFWYRQDPGLGLRLIYFSYDVKMKEKGDIPEGYSVSREKKERFSLILESASTNQTSMYLCASSSEAGAGTDTQYFGPGTRLTVL.

This clone was found once. CDR3 loop: CASSDRGYGNQPQHF. The CDR3 region has the DNA TGTGCCAGCAGTGACAGGGGGTACGGCAATCAGCCCCAGCATTTT. V is TRBV6-6 and J is TRBJ1-5; 9 positions match TRBD1. CDR1 is MNHNY, CDR2 SVGAGI, per germline (reference sequence). The V gene end was trimmed by 5 bases and the J gene end by 2 bases; junction bases not matched to a gene: 4. The CDR3 is 15 residues long.

V and J are TRBV28 and TRBJ2-7; D call uncertain. Germline lookup yields CDR1 MDHEN and CDR2 SYDVKM. V was trimmed by 9 bases and J by 5 bases, leaving 20 bases between them. CDR3 length equals 14 residues. For the CDR3, the DNA is TGTGCCAGTTCTATTACCGGGCACTGGAACGAGCAGTACTTC. As protein: CASSITGHWNEQYF.

J is TRBJ2-3 and V is TRBV28, with 7 bases aligning to TRBD2. This CDR3 is built from 16 residues. Germline V lookup: CDR1 MDHEN, CDR2 SYDVKM. V was clipped by 7 bases and J by 0 bases; unmatched bases: 10. For the CDR3, the DNA is TGTGCCAGCAACCCCTCAGCGGGGCCAAGCACAGATACGCAGTATTTT. Translated, it gives CASNPSAGPSTDTQYF.

The chain uses TRBV7-2 and TRBJ2-7; 7 nucleotides align to TRBD2. Germline V lookup: CDR1 SGHTA, CDR2 FQGNSA. The V segment lost 5 bases and the J segment 2 bases; nucleotides outside the gene matches: 18. The CDR3 totals 18 residues. The CDR3 DNA reads TGTGCCAGCAGCCCAAGTAGGAACCCAACGAGCGGGGCCTACGAGCAGTACTTC. Its protein is CASSPSRNPTSGAYEQYF.

V and J are TRBV19 and TRBJ1-1, with no clear D. This CDR3 has 14 residues. Germline assignment: CDR1 LNHDA and CDR2 SQIVND (reference sequence). Trimming cost V 6 bases and J 5 bases, with 16 bases left between them. The CDR3 nucleotides read TGTGCCAGTAGCCACCCCGCAGGTCGGACTGAAGCTTTCTTT. It is translated as CASSHPAGRTEAFF.

J is TRBJ2-1 and V is TRBV2; either TRBD1 or TRBD2 may supply D (5 bases each). The CDR3 totals 12 residues. V was cut by 11 bases and J by 3 bases, with 11 bases left in between. Germline values: CDR1 SNHLY, CDR2 FYNNEI. CDR3: CAGTEGYNEQFF. CDR3 bases: TGTGCCGGGACCGAAGGCTACAATGAGCAGTTCTTC.

This clone was counted once. The chain recombines TRBV5-1 with TRBJ2-5; D ambiguous. CDR1 SGHRS and CDR2 YFSETQ come from the germline V gene. V was clipped by 1 base and J by 1 base, with 5 bases between them. There are 13 residues in the CDR3. The CDR3 bases are TGCGCCAGCAGCTTGTCGGCCCAAGAGACCCAGTACTTC. Translation gives CASSLSAQETQYF.

The chain carries TRBV5-1 and TRBJ1-2; no definite D call. The ends were cut back, 0 bases at V and 1 base at J, with 7 bases in the middle. Germline V CDR1 and CDR2: SGHRS, YFSETQ. The CDR3 spans 14 residues. In DNA, the CDR3 is TGCGCCAGCAGCTTGGAGCGGATTAACTATGGCTACACCTTC. Amino acids: CASSLERINYGYTF.

The chain carries TRBV6-5 and TRBJ1-6, with D unresolved. The V gene's germline CDR1 is MNHEY and CDR2 SVGAGI. This CDR3 has 16 residues. The V and J ends lost 2 bases and 8 bases respectively, with 16 bases between them. The CDR3: CASSYVPGPRHSPLHF. CDR3 bases: TGTGCCAGCAGTTACGTTCCAGGACCCCGGCATTCACCCCTCCACTTT.

This sequence joins TRBV5-1 and TRBJ1-6, with a possible D match to TRBD1 (5 bases). The CDR3 runs to 14 residues. CDR1 and CDR2 (germline): SGHRS, YFSETQ. V lost 4 bases to trimming and J lost 6 bases, with 11 bases between them. In DNA form, the CDR3 reads TGCGCCAGCAGCCGAGCCGGGGGTAATTCACCCCTCCACTTT. This sequence encodes CASSRAGGNSPLHF.

The V and J genes are TRBV5-6 and TRBJ2-7, with D maybe TRBD1 (6 bases). CDR1 is SGHDT, CDR2 YYEEEE, per germline. This CDR3 contains 12 residues. Deletions cut 4 bases from V and 10 bases from J, with 15 bases between. The CDR3 region is CASSTGQNLQYF. Here the CDR3 DNA reads TGTGCCAGCAGCACCGGACAGAACCTTCAGTACTTC.

The rearrangement links TRBV7-2 to TRBJ2-5; 7 bases map to TRBD1. After removal of 3 bases from V and 5 bases from J, the junction contained 3 bases not matched to a gene. The CDR3 loop spans 13 amino acids. CDR1 SGHTA and CDR2 FQGNSA come from the germline V gene. The DNA of the CDR3 is TGTGCCAGCAGCTTGAGGGGGCTCGAGACCCAGTACTTC. Its translation: CASSLRGLETQYF. Complete variable domain (other parts from reference TRBV7-2 and TRBJ2-5): GAGVSQSPSNKVTEKGKDVELRCDPISGHTALYWYRQSLGQGLEFLIYFQGNSAPDKSGLPSDRFSAERTGGSVSTLTIQRTQQEDSAVYLCASSLRGLETQYFGPGTRLLVL.

The rearrangement joins TRBV29-1 to TRBJ1-1; TRBD1 is a possible D gene (6 bases). Germline V lookup: CDR1 SQVTM, CDR2 ANQGSEA. The CDR3 sequence is 14 residues long. Trimming left V 6 bases short and J 1 base short, with 15 bases between. CDR3 nucleotides: TGCAGCGTCAGGGGAATGAATGGGAACACTGAAGCTTTCTTT. It codes for CSVRGMNGNTEAFF.

The chain is built from TRBV7-2 and TRBJ2-2, with a weak D call TRBD1 (5 bases). The germline V gene has CDR1 SGHTA and CDR2 FQGNSA. This CDR3 has 14 residues. V lost 6 bases, J lost 3 bases, and 11 bases lay in between. The CDR3 is CASREQGYTGELFF. The DNA for the CDR3 is TGTGCCAGCAGGGAGCAGGGATACACCGGGGAGCTGTTTTTT.

CDR3 sequence (DNA): TGTGCCAGTAGTATGTCAGGGGTTAACACAGATACGCAGTATTTT. It specifies CASSMSGVNTDTQYF. This chain uses TRBV19 with TRBJ2-3; tentatively, D is TRBD1 (6 bases). V was cut by 3 bases and J by 2 bases, with 12 bases left in between. In germline, CDR1 is LNHDA, CDR2 SQIVND (reference sequence). This CDR3 is built from 15 residues. Full variable domain (rest looked up from reference TRBV19 and TRBJ2-3): DGGITQSPKYLFRKEGQNVTLSCEQNLNHDAMYWYRQDPGQGLRLIYYSQIVNDFQKGDIAEGYSVSREKKESFPLTVTSAQKNPTAFYLCASSMSGVNTDTQYFGPGTRLTVL.

The V call is TRBV28, the J call TRBJ1-1, with 7 bases fitting TRBD1. Germline CDR1 MDHEN, CDR2 SYDVKM. Unmatched junction bases numbered 6, after V lost 4 bases and J lost 4 bases. This CDR3 contains 14 residues. The CDR3 loop reads CASSSTGFGTEAFF. DNA for the CDR3: TGTGCCAGCAGTTCGACAGGGTTTGGCACTGAAGCTTTCTTT. Complete variable domain (other parts from reference TRBV28 and TRBJ1-1): DVKVTQSSRYLVKRTGEKVFLECVQDMDHENMFWYRQDPGLGLRLIYFSYDVKMKEKGDIPEGYSVSREKKERFSLILESASTNQTSMYLCASSSTGFGTEAFFGQGTRLTVV.

This chain uses TRBV25-1 with TRBJ2-5, with 8 bases that match TRBD2. V trimming: 4 bases; J trimming: 2 bases; junction bases outside the gene matches: 6. The CDR3 extends over 15 amino acids. CDR1 and CDR2 from the germline V gene are MGHDK and SYGVNS. The CDR3 DNA reads as TGTGCCAGCAGTGTATATGGGACTAGTCAAGAGACCCAGTACTTC. Amino acid sequence: CASSVYGTSQETQYF.

This clone was found once. J is TRBJ1-4 and V is TRBV6-5; TRBD1 agrees at 8 bases. V was clipped by 4 bases and J by 0 bases; unmatched bases: 4. This CDR3 has 16 residues. Per germline, CDR1 MNHEY and CDR2 SVGAGI. The CDR3 sequence is CASSWDRRTTNEKLFF. CDR3 sequence (DNA): TGTGCCAGCAGTTGGGACAGGCGGACAACTAATGAAAAACTGTTTTTT.